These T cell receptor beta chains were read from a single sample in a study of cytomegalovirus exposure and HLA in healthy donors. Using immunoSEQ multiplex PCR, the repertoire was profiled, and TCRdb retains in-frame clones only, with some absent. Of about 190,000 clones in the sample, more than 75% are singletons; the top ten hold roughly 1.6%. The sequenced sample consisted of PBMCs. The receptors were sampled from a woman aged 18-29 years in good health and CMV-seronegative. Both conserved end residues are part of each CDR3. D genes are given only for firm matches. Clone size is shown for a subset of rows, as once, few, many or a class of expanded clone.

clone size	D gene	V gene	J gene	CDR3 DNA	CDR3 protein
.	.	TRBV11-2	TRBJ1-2	TGTGCCAGCAGCCCCCCTTCAGGGCGAGCAGGTGGCTATGGCTACACCTTC	CASSPPSGRAGGYGYTF
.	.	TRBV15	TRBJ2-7	TGTGCCACCAGCAGAGATACTTGGGTTTCGGGATCCTACGAGCAGTACTTC	CATSRDTWVSGSYEQYF
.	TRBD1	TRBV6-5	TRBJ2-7	TGTGCCAGCAGTAGGGACAGCTACGAGCAGTACTTC	CASSRDSYEQYF
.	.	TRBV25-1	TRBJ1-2	TGTGCCAGCAGTGAATATTGGGACACCCCCAACTATGGCTACACCTTC	CASSEYWDTPNYGYTF
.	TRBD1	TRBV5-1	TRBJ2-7	TGTGCCAGCAGCCCGGGACAGGGAGGGTACGAGCAGTACTTC	CASSPGQGGYEQYF
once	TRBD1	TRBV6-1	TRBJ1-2	TGTGCCAGCAGTGATGGAACAGGGGGTTTTTATGGCTACACCTTC	CASSDGTGGFYGYTF
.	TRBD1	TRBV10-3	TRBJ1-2	TGTGCCAGCAGAAAGGACAGGGCTAACTATGGCTACACCTTC	CASRKDRANYGYTF
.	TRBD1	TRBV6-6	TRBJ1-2	TGTGCCAGCAGTTACCGGTTGCAGGGGGCAGGGGGCTACACCTTC	CASSYRLQGAGGYTF
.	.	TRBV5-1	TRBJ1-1	TGCGCCAGCAGCTTGGATGTTCTCCAGGGCACTGAAGCTTTCTTT	CASSLDVLQGTEAFF
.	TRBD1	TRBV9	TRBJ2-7	TGTGCCAGCAGCGTAGCGCCGGGACAGGGCTACGAGCAGTACTTC	CASSVAPGQGYEQYF
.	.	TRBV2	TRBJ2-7	TGTGCCAGCAGTGGCGGCAGGGTTAACGAGCAGTACTTC	CASSGGRVNEQYF
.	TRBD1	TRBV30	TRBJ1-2	TGTGCCTGGAGTGTAGGGACAGGGGTACTCTATGGCTACACCTTC	CAWSVGTGVLYGYTF
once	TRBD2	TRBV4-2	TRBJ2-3	TGTGCCAGCAGCTTTCGACTAGCGGACACAGATACGCAGTATTTT	CASSFRLADTDTQYF
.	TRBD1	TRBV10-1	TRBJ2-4	TGCGCCAGCAGTGAATGGAGACAGGGTAAAAACATTCAGTACTTC	CASSEWRQGKNIQYF
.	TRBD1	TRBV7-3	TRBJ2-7	TGTGCCAGCAGCACCACAGGGGGCGAGCAGTACTTC	CASSTTGGEQYF
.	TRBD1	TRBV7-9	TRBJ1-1	TGTGCCAGCAGCCCCCAAATCCGACAGGGTTTGAACACTGAAGCTTTCTTT	CASSPQIRQGLNTEAFF
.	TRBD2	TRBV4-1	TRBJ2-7	TGCGCCAGCAGCCAAGATTTCGAACTAGCGGGAGGGAAGCAGTACTTC	CASSQDFELAGGKQYF
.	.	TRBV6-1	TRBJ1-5	TGTGCCAGCAGAAGACAGGATTCGGGTCAGCCCCAGCATTTT	CASRRQDSGQPQHF
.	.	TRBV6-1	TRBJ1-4	TGTGCCGTGACCTCGTACGGAGCTAATGAAAAACTGTTTTTT	CAVTSYGANEKLFF
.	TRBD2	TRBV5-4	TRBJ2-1	TGTGCCAGCAGCCCCCGGGGACTAGTTGGAACAAATGAGCAGTTCTTC	CASSPRGLVGTNEQFF
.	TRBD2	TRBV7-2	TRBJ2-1	TGTGCCAGCAGCTCGCCGGGACTAGCTATCAATGAGCAGTTCTTC	CASSSPGLAINEQFF
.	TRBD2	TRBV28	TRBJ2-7	TGTGCCAGCAGTTTTTTTTTGCCCCAAAGACTAGCGGGCCATCTCTCTTCCTACGAGCAGTACTTC	CASSFFLPQRLAGHLSSYEQYF
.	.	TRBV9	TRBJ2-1	TGTGCCAGCAGCGTAGAACAGAGAGTTAGCTCCTACAATGAGCAGTTCTTC	CASSVEQRVSSYNEQFF
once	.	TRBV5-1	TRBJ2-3	TGCGCCAGCAGCTTGTCCGCAGCGGTAGGTACGCAGTATTTT	CASSLSAAVGTQYF
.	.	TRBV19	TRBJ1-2	TGTGCCAGTAGTTCGGGACTCGGGGGCTACACCTTC	CASSSGLGGYTF
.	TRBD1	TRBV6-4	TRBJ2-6	TGTGCCAGCAGTGACTCGACAGGGTCCGGGGCCAACGTCCTGACTTTC	CASSDSTGSGANVLTF
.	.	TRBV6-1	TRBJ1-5	TGTGCCAGCATAGGGAGCCTTAATCAGCCCCAGCATTTT	CASIGSLNQPQHF
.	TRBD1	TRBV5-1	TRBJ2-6	TGCGCCAGCAGCTTGGGGGACAGGGCTGGGGCCAACGTCCTGACTTTC	CASSLGDRAGANVLTF
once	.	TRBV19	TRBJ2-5	TGTGCCAGTGGCGAGGGTCCAGAGACCCAGTACTTC	CASGEGPETQYF
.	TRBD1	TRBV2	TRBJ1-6	TGTGCCAGCACGGGACAGGGGGATTCACCCCTCCACTTT	CASTGQGDSPLHF
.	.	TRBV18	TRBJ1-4	TGTGCCAGCTCACCACCGTCTTCCCAGGCACAGGAAAAACTGTTTTTT	CASSPPSSQAQEKLFF
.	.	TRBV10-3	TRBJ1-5	TGTGCCATCAGCGGGACTAACAATCAGCCCCAGCATTTT	CAISGTNNQPQHF
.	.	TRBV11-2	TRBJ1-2	TGTGCCAGCAGCTTAGTGGGCGGGGGCTATGGCTACACCTTC	CASSLVGGGYGYTF
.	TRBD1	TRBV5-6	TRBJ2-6	TGTGCCAGCAGCTTGGCAGGAGACAGGGGTGGGTCTGGGGCCAACGTCCTGACTTTC	CASSLAGDRGGSGANVLTF
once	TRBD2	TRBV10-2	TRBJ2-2	TGCGCCAGCAGTGAGTCGAGACTAGCGGCCACGAGCACCGGGGAGCTGTTTTTT	CASSESRLAATSTGELFF
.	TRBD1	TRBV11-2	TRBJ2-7	TGTGCCAGCAGCTCATATGGACAGGGGACCTCCTACGAGCAGTACTTC	CASSSYGQGTSYEQYF
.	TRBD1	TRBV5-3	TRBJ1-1	TGTGCCAGAAGCTTGGGGCTCAAGGGGGCGATGGCCTCCGCTTTCTTT	CARSLGLKGAMASAFF
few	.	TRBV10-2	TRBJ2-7	TGCGCCAGCAGTGCTCTGTCCTACGAGCAGTACTTC	CASSALSYEQYF
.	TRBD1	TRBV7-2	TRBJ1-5	TGTGCCAGCAGCCATAGGACAGGTAATCAGCCCCAGCATTTT	CASSHRTGNQPQHF
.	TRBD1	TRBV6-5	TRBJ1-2	TGTGCCAGCAGTTCCTCCCGGGACAGGGGGAATGGCTACACCTTC	CASSSSRDRGNGYTF
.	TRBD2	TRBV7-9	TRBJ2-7	TGTGCCAGCAGTCACACGGGGCTAGCGGGAGCCATCGAGCAGTACTTC	CASSHTGLAGAIEQYF
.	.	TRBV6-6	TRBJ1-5	TGTGCCAGCAGTTCCGAGGGTCAGCCCCAGCATTTT	CASSSEGQPQHF